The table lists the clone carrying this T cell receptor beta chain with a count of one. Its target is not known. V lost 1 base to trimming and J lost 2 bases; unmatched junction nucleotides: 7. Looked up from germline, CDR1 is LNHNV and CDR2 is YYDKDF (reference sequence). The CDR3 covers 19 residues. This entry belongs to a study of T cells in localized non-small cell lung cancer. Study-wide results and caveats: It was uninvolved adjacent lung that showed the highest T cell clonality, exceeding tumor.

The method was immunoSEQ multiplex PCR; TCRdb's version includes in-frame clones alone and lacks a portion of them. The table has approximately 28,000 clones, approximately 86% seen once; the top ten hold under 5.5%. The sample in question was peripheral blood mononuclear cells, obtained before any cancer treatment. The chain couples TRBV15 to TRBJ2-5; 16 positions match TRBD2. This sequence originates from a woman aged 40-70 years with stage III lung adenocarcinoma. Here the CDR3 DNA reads TGTGCCACCAGCAGAGGCGGCGGGACTAGCGGGGGGGTTCAAGAGACCCAGTACTTC. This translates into CATSRGGGTSGGVQETQYF.